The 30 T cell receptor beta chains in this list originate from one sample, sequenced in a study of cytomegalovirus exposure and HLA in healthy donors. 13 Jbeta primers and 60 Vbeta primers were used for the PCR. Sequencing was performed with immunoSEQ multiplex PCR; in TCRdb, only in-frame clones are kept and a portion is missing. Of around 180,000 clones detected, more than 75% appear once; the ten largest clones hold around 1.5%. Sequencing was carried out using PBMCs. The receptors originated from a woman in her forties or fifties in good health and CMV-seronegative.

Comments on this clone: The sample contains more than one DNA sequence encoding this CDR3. The CDR3: CASSQMFQGNRVTDTQYF. CDR3 sequence (DNA): TGCGCCAGCAGCCAAATGTTCCAGGGCAACAGGGTCACAGATACGCAGTATTTT. V is TRBV4-3 and J is TRBJ2-3, with D possibly matching TRBD1 (6 bases). The V gene's germline CDR1 is LGHNA and CDR2 YSLEER. Trimming left V 2 bases short and J 2 bases short, with 20 bases between. The CDR3 is made up of 18 amino acids.

The CDR3 DNA reads as TGCGCCAGCAGCCCCAGGGATTCATTCCCAAGCGAGCAGTACTTC. This translates into CASSPRDSFPSEQYF. The chain uses TRBV4-1 and TRBJ2-7, with TRBD1 as a possible D gene (5 bases). V lost 4 bases to trimming and J lost 6 bases, with 19 bases between them. The CDR3 has 15 residues. CDR1 is MGHRA, CDR2 YSYEKL, per germline.

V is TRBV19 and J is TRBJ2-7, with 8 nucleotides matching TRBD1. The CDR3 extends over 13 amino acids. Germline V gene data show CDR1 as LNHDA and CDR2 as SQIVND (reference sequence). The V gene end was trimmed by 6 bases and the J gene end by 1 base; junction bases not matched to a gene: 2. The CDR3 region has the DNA TGTGCCAGTAGCCGGACAGGGTCCTACGAGCAGTACTTC. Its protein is CASSRTGSYEQYF. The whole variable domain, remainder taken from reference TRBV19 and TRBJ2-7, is DGGITQSPKYLFRKEGQNVTLSCEQNLNHDAMYWYRQDPGQGLRLIYYSQIVNDFQKGDIAEGYSVSREKKESFPLTVTSAQKNPTAFYLCASSRTGSYEQYFGPGTRLTVT.

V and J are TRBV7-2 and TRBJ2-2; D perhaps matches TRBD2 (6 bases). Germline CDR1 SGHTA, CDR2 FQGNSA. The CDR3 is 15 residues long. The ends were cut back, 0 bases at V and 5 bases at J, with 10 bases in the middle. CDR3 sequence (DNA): TGTGCCAGCAGCTTAGCACCGCGGGGAACCGGGGAGCTGTTTTTT. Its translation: CASSLAPRGTGELFF.

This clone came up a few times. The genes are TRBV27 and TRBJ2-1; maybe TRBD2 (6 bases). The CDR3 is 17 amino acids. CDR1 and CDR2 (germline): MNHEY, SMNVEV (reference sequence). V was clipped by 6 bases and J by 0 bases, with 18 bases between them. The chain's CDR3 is CASSRRARRSSYNEQFF. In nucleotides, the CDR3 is TGTGCCAGCAGCCGGAGGGCAAGACGGAGCTCCTACAATGAGCAGTTCTTC.

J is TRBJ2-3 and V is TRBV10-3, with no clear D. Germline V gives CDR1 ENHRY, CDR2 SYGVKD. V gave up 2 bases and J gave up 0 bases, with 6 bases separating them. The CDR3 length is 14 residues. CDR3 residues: CAISEGQSTDTQYF. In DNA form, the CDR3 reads TGTGCCATCAGTGAGGGCCAAAGCACAGATACGCAGTATTTT.

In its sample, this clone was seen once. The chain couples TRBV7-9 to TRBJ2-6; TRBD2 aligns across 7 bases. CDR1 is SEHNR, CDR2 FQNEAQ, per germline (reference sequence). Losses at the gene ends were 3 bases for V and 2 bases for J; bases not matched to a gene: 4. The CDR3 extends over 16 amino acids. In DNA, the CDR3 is TGTGCCAGCAGCTTGGTACGGGGGGCTGGGGCCAACGTCCTGACTTTC. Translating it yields CASSLVRGAGANVLTF.

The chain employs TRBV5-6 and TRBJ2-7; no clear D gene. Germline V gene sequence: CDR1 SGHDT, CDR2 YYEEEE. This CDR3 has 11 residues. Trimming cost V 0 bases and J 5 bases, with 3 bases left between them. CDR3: CASSLANEQYF. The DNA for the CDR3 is TGTGCCAGCAGCTTGGCCAACGAGCAGTACTTC.

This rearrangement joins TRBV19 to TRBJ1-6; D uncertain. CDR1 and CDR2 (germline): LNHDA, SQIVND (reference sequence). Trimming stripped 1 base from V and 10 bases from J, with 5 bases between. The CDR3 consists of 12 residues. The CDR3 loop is CASSIGESPLHF. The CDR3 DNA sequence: TGTGCCAGTAGTATAGGGGAGTCACCCCTCCACTTT.

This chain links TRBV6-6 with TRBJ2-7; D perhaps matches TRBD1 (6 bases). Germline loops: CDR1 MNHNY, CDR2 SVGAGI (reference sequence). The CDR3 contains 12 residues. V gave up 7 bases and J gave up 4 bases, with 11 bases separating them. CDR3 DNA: TGTGCCAGCACCCTACAGGGTTACGAGCAGTACTTC. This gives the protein CASTLQGYEQYF.

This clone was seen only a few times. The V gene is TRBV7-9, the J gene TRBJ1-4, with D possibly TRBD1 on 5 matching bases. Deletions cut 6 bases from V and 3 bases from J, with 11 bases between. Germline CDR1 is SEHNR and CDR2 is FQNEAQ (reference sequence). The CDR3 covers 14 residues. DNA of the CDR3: TGTGCCAGCAGGGTTGGAGGGGCTAATGAAAAACTGTTTTTT. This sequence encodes CASRVGGANEKLFF.

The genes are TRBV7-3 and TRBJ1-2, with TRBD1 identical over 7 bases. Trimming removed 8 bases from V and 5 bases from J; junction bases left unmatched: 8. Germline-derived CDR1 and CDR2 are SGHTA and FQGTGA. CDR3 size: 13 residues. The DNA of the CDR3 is TGTGCCAGCGCACCCGGGACAGAATATGGCTACACCTTC. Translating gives CASAPGTEYGYTF.

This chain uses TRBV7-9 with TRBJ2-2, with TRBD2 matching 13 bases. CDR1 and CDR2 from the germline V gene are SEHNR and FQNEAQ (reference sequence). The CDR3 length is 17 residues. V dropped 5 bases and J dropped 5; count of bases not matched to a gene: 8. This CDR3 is CASSNVKTSGGTGELFF. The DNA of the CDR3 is TGTGCCAGCAGCAACGTCAAGACTAGCGGGGGGACCGGGGAGCTGTTTTTT.

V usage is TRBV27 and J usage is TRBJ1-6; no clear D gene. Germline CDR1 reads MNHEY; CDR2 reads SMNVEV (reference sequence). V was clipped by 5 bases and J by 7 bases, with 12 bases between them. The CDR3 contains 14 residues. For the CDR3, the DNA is TGTGCCAGCAGTCCTACCTCGCGGAATTCACCCCTCCACTTT. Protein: CASSPTSRNSPLHF.

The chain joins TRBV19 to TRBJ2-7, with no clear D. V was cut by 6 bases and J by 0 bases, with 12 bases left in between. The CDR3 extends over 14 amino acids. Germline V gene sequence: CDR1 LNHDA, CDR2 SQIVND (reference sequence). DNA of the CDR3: TGTGCCAGTAGGCCAAGACACTTCTCCTACGAGCAGTACTTC. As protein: CASRPRHFSYEQYF. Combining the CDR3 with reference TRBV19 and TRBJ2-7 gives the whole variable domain DGGITQSPKYLFRKEGQNVTLSCEQNLNHDAMYWYRQDPGQGLRLIYYSQIVNDFQKGDIAEGYSVSREKKESFPLTVTSAQKNPTAFYLCASRPRHFSYEQYFGPGTRLTVT.

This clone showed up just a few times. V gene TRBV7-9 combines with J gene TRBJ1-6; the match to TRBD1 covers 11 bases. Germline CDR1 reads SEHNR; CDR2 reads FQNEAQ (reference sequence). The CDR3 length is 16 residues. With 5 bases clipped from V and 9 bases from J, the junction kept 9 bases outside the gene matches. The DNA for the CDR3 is TGTGCCAGCAGCCCTAGGACAGGGGGCTCAGGTTCACCCCTCCACTTT. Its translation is CASSPRTGGSGSPLHF.

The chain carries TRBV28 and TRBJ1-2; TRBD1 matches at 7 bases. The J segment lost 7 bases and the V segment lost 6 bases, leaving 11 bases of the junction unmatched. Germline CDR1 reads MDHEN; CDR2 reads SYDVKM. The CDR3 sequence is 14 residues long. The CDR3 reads CASSNPGQVSGYTF. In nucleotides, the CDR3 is TGTGCCAGCAGCAACCCTGGACAGGTGTCTGGCTACACCTTC.

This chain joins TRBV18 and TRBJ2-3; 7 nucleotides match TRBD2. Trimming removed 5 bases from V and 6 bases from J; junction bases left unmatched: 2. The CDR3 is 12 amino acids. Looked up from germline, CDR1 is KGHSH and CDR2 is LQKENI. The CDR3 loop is CASSSGGDTQYF. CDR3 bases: TGTGCCAGCTCATCCGGGGGGGATACGCAGTATTTT.

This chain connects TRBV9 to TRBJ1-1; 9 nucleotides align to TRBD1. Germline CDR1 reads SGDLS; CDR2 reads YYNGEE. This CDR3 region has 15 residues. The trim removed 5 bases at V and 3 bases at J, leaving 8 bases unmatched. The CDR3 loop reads CASRAIGQGYTEAFF. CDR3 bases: TGTGCCAGCAGAGCCATCGGACAGGGGTACACTGAAGCTTTCTTT.

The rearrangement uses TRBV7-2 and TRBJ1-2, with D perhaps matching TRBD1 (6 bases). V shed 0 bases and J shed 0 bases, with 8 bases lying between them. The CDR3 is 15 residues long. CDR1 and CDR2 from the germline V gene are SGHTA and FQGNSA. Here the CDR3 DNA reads TGTGCCAGCAGCTTAGCCAGGGGATCTAACTATGGCTACACCTTC. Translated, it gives CASSLARGSNYGYTF.

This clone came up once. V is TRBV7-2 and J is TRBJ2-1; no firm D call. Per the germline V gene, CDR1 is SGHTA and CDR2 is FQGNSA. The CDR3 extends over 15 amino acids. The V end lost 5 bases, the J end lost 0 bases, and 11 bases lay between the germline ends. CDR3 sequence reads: CASSLDFSSYNEQFF. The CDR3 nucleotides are TGTGCCAGCAGCCTAGACTTTAGCTCCTACAATGAGCAGTTCTTC.

The CDR3: CASSYRGGTVSNTEAFF. In DNA, the CDR3 is TGCGCCAGCAGCTACCGGGGGGGGACAGTTTCGAACACTGAAGCTTTCTTT. The V and J genes are TRBV5-1 and TRBJ1-1; 7 bases are shared with TRBD1. Germline-derived CDR1 and CDR2 are SGHRS and YFSETQ. This CDR3 spans 17 amino acids. Losses at the gene ends were 3 bases for V and 1 base for J; bases not matched to a gene: 12.

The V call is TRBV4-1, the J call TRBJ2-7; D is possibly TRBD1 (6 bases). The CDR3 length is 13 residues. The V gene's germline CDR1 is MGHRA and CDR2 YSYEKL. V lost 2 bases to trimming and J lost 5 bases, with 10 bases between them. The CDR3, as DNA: TGCGCCAGCAGCCAACCCGACAGGCACGAGCAGTACTTC. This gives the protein CASSQPDRHEQYF.

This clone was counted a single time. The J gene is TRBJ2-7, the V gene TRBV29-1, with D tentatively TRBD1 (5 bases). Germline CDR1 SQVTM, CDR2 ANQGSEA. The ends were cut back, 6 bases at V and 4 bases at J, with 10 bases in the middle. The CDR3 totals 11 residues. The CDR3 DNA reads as TGCAGCGTAGACAGTGCGTACGAGCAGTACTTC. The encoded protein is CSVDSAYEQYF.

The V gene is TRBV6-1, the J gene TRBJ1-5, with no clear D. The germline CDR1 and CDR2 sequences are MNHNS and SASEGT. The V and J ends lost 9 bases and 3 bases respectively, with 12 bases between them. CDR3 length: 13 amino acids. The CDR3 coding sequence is TGTGCCAGTCTGAGTCGCGCCAATCAGCCCCAGCATTTT. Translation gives CASLSRANQPQHF.

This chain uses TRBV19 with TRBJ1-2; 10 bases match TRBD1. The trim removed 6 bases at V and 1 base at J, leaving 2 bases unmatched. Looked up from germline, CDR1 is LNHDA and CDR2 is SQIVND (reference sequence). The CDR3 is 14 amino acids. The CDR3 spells CASRTGGLNYGYTF. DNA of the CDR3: TGTGCCAGTAGGACAGGGGGCCTTAACTATGGCTACACCTTC.

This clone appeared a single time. CDR3 in DNA: TGTGCCAGCAGCGGGACAGGGTTTTCCTATGAGCAGTTCTTC. It translates to CASSGTGFSYEQFF. The chain employs TRBV14 and TRBJ2-1, with 9 nucleotides matching TRBD1. This CDR3 has 14 residues. Trimming at V came to 5 bases and at J to 8 bases, leaving 7 bases not matched to a gene. The germline V gene encodes CDR1 SGHDN and CDR2 FVKESK. Based on the CDR3 plus reference TRBV14 and TRBJ2-1, the full variable domain is EAGVTQFPSHSVIEKGQTVTLRCDPISGHDNLYWYRRVMGKEIKFLLHFVKESKQDESGMPNNRFLAERTGGTYSTLKVQPAELEDSGVYFCASSGTGFSYEQFFGPGTRLTVL.

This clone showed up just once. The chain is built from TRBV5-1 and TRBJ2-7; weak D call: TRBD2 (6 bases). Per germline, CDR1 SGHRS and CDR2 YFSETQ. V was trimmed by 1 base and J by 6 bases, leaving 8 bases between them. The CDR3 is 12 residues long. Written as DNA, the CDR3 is TGCGCCAGCAGCTTGAGGGGAGGCGAGCAGTACTTC. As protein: CASSLRGGEQYF.

CDR3 nucleotides: TGTGCCAGCAGTTTGCACACTAAAATGAGGGTTCAAAACTATGGCTACACCTTC. Its protein product is CASSLHTKMRVQNYGYTF. This sequence joins TRBV28 and TRBJ1-2, with D unresolved. There are 18 residues in the CDR3. The germline gives CDR1 MDHEN, CDR2 SYDVKM. V shed 3 bases and J shed 2 bases, with 22 bases lying between them.

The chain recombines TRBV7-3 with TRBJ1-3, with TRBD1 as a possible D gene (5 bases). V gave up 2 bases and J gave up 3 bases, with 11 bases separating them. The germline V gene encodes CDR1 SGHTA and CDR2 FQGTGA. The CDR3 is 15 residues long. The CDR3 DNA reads TGTGCCAGCAGCTTAGACAGTGGGTTTGGAAACACCATATATTTT. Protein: CASSLDSGFGNTIYF.